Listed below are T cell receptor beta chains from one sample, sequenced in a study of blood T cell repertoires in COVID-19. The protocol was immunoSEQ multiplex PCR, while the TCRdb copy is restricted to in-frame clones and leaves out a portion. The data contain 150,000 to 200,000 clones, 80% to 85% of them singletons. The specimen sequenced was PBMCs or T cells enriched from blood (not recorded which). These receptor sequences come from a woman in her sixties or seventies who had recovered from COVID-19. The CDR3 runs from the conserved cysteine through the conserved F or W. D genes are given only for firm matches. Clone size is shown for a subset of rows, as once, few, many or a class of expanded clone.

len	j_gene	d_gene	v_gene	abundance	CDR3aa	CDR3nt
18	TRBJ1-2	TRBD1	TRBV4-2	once	CASTPNRDRATPSYGYTF	TGTGCCAGCACCCCGAACCGGGACAGGGCAACCCCCTCCTATGGCTACACCTTC
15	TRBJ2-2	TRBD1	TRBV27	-	CASSAIGQGNGELFF	TGTGCCAGCAGTGCCATCGGACAGGGGAACGGGGAGCTGTTTTTT
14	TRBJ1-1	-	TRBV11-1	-	CASSFGGRGTEAFF	TGTGCCAGCAGCTTCGGGGGAAGGGGCACTGAAGCTTTCTTT
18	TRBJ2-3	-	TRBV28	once	CASSSERGSRRLTDTQYF	TGTGCCAGCAGCTCCGAAAGGGGTAGCCGCCGGCTCACAGATACGCAGTATTTT
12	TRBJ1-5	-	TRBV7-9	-	CASSSTGQPQHF	TGTGCCAGCAGCTCTACGGGGCAGCCCCAGCATTTT
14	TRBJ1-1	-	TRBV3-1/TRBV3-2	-	CASSALGTNTEAFF	TGTGCCAGCAGCGCACTAGGAACGAACACTGAAGCTTTCTTT
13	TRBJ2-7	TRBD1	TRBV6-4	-	CASSRDRGYEQYF	TGTGCCAGCAGTCGGGACAGGGGCTACGAGCAGTACTTC
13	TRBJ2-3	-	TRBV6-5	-	CASSLRSTDTQYF	TGTGCCAGCAGCCTACGAAGCACAGATACGCAGTATTTT
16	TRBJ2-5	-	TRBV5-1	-	CASSPPPLAVKETQYF	TGCGCCAGCAGCCCGCCACCTCTAGCAGTTAAAGAGACCCAGTACTTC
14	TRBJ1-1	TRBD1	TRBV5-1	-	CASSPNRGRDEAFF	TGCGCCAGCAGCCCCAACAGGGGTCGGGATGAAGCTTTCTTT
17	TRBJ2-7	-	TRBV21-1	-	CASSKDLRREEMGEQYF	TGTGCCAGCAGCAAGGACTTAAGGCGGGAGGAGATGGGCGAGCAGTACTTC
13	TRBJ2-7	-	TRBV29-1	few	CSVDVDSTYEQYF	TGCAGCGTTGATGTGGACAGTACCTACGAGCAGTACTTC
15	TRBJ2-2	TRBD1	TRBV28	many	CASSWDRVNTGELFF	TGTGCCAGCAGTTGGGACAGGGTGAACACCGGGGAGCTGTTTTTT
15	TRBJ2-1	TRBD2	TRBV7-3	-	CASSSTAGGYNEQFF	TGTGCCAGCAGCTCAACCGCGGGGGGCTACAATGAGCAGTTCTTC
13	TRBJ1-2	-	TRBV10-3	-	CAISELIDYGYTF	TGTGCCATCAGTGAGTTAATAGACTATGGCTACACCTTC
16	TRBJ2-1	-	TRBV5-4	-	CASSLASAVPGNEQFF	TGTGCCAGCAGCTTGGCCTCCGCGGTGCCCGGGAATGAGCAGTTCTTC
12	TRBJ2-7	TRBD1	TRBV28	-	CASRQGPYEQYF	TGTGCCAGCCGACAGGGTCCCTACGAGCAGTACTTC
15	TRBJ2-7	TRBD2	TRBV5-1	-	CASSLFTGAGDEQYF	TGCGCCAGCAGCTTGTTCACGGGAGCGGGAGACGAGCAGTACTTC
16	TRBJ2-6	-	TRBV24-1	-	CATSDFPGSGANVLTF	TGTGCCACCAGTGATTTTCCAGGCTCTGGGGCCAACGTCCTGACTTTC
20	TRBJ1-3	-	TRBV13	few	CASSLGTNLGGSPSRDTIYF	TGTGCCAGCAGCTTAGGGACCAACTTGGGAGGGTCGCCTAGTAGGGACACCATATATTTT
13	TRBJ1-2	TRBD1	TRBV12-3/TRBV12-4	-	CASSPGQVYGYTF	TGTGCCAGCAGCCCCGGACAGGTCTATGGCTACACCTTC
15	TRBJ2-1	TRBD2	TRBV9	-	CASSGLAGGMDEQFF	TGTGCCAGCAGCGGCCTAGCGGGGGGAATGGATGAGCAGTTCTTC
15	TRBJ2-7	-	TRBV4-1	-	CASSQNLGSSYEQYF	TGCGCCAGCAGCCAAAACCTGGGGAGCTCCTACGAGCAGTACTTC
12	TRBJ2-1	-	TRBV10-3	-	CAISESVAEQFF	TGTGCCATCAGTGAGTCAGTGGCCGAGCAGTTCTTC
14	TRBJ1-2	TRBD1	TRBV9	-	CASSADRGVMGYTF	TGTGCCAGCAGCGCCGACAGGGGAGTTATGGGGTACACCTTC
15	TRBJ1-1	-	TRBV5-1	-	CASSLGAAGDTEAFF	TGCGCCAGCAGCTTGGGCGCGGCGGGGGACACTGAAGCTTTCTTT
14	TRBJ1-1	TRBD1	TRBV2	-	CASSGGTGATEAFF	TGTGCCAGCAGTGGGGGGACAGGGGCCACTGAAGCTTTCTTT
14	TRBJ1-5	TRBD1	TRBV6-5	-	CASIWDRGLQPQHF	TGTGCCAGCATTTGGGACAGGGGGCTTCAGCCCCAGCATTTT
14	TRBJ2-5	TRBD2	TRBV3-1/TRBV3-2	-	CASSGRTSGETQYF	TGTGCCAGCAGCGGGCGGACTAGCGGAGAGACCCAGTACTTC
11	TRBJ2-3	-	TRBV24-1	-	CATSDLGTQYF	TGTGCCACCTCTGACCTAGGTACGCAGTATTTT
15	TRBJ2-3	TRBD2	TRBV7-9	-	CASSLAGGITDTQYF	TGTGCCAGCAGCTTGGCGGGGGGAATCACAGATACGCAGTATTTT
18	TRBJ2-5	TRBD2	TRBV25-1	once	CASSGMKRMVRGEETQYF	TGTGCCAGCAGTGGAATGAAAAGAATGGTTCGGGGGGAAGAGACCCAGTACTTC
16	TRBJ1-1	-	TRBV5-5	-	CASSPSGGGRNTEAFF	TGTGCCAGCAGCCCCTCGGGAGGTGGGAGGAACACTGAAGCTTTCTTT
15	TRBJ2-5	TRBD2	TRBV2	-	CASSAGGAGEETQYF	TGTGCCAGCAGCGCCGGGGGAGCGGGGGAGGAGACCCAGTACTTC
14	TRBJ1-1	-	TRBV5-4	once	CASRLAGAHTEAFF	TGTGCCAGCAGACTTGCAGGGGCCCACACTGAAGCTTTCTTT
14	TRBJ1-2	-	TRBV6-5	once	CASIRSTGSYGYTF	TGTGCCAGCATTCGCTCGACAGGCTCCTATGGCTACACCTTC
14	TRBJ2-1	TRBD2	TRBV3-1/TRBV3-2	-	CASSQVAGGGEQFF	TGTGCCAGCAGCCAAGTGGCGGGAGGGGGAGAGCAGTTCTTC
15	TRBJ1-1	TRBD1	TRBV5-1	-	CASSAGQGRTAEAFF	TGCGCCAGCAGCGCCGGACAGGGAAGAACGGCTGAAGCTTTCTTT
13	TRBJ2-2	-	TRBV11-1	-	CASSLLEFGELFF	TGTGCCAGCAGCTTACTTGAGTTCGGGGAGCTGTTTTTT
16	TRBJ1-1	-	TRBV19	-	CASTLFSRGFGAEAFF	TGTGCCAGTACTCTATTCAGCAGGGGTTTTGGGGCTGAAGCTTTCTTT
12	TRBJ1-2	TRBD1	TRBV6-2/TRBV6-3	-	CASSLRQGGYTF	TGTGCCAGCAGTCTTCGACAGGGCGGCTACACCTTC
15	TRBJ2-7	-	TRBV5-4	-	CASSLEWEKFHEQYF	TGTGCCAGCAGCTTGGAGTGGGAGAAGTTCCACGAGCAGTACTTC
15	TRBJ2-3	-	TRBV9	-	CASSYTSTGTDTQYF	TGTGCCAGCAGCTACACCTCCACGGGTACAGATACGCAGTATTTT
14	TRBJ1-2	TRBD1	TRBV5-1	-	CASSYRQGSYGYTF	TGCGCCAGCAGCTACAGACAGGGCAGCTATGGCTACACCTTC
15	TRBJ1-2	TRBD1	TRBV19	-	CASSIDEGARNGYTF	TGTGCCAGTAGTATAGATGAGGGGGCCCGGAATGGCTACACCTTC
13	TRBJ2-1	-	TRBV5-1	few	CASSWDNYNEQFF	TGCGCCAGCAGCTGGGACAACTACAATGAGCAGTTCTTC
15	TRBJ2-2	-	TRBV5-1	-	CASSLDSSDTGELFF	TGCGCCAGCAGCTTGGACAGTTCGGACACCGGGGAGCTGTTTTTT
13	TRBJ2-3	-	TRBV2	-	CASSVYETDTQYF	TGTGCCAGCAGTGTCTATGAAACAGATACGCAGTATTTT
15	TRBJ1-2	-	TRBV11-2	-	CASSLERASNYGYTF	TGTGCCAGCAGCTTAGAGCGGGCCTCTAACTATGGCTACACCTTC
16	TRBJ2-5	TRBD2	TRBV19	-	CASSIGSGGSRETQYF	TGTGCCAGTAGTATAGGGAGCGGGGGGAGCCGGGAGACCCAGTACTTC
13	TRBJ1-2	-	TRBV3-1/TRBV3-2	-	CASRPQGRYGYTF	TGTGCCAGCAGACCACAGGGACGATATGGCTACACCTTC